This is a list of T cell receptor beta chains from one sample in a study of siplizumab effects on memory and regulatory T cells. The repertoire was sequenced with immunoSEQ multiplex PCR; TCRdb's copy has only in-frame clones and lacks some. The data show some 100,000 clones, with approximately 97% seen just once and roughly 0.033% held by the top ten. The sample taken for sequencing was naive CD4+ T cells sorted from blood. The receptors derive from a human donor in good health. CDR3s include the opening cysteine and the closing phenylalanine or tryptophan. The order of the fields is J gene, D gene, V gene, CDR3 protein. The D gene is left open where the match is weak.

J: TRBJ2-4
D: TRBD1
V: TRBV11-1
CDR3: CASSTRTGPRDIQYF

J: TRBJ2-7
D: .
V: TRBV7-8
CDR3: CASSSARTASYEQYF

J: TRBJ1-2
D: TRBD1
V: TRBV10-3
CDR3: CAISDTTGVNGYTF

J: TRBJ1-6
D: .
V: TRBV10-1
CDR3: CASSEVAYSPLHF

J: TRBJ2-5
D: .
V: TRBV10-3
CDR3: CAISEVEGPQYF

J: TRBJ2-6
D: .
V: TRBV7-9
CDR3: CASGLLLPGANVLTF

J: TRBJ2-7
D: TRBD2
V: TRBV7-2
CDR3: CASSPDLAGEQYF

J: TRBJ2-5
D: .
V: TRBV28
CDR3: CASSFPGLSQETQYF

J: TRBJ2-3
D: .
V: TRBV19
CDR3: CASSTARGTDTQYF

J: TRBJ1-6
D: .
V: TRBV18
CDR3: CASSGGRTVSPLHF

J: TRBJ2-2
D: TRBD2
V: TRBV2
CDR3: CASRVAGTGELFF

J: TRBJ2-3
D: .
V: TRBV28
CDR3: CASSPWGRGTDTQYF